These 17 T cell receptor beta chains were all obtained from the same sample, sequenced in a study of blood T cells in healthy people across ages. The second PCR ran roughly 6 to 11 cycles with a sample-barcoded 5' primer and J-beta primers. TCRdb used MiXCR to reprocess the 5' RACE reads, holding one entry per CDR3 protein. The table shows about 720,000 distinct CDR3 sequences, with about 24% occurring only once. The specimen was blood. Every receptor here comes from a man aged 70 or older in good health.

A few counts support this clonotype. The rearrangement uses TRBV12-3 or TRBV12-4 and TRBJ1-4; 7 nucleotides align to TRBD1. Trimming at V came to 6 bases and at J to 8 bases, leaving 12 bases not matched to a gene. The CDR3 consists of 15 residues. In DNA, the CDR3 is TGTGCCAGCAGGTCCACAGGGGCTGTACGGGAAAAACTGTTTTTT. It codes for CASRSTGAVREKLFF.

The chain is built from TRBV6-2 or TRBV6-3 and TRBJ2-7, with 8 bases matching TRBD1. Germline CDR1 is MNHEY and CDR2 is SVGEGT. The CDR3 consists of 14 residues. V trimming: 5 bases; J trimming: 3 bases; junction bases outside the gene matches: 6. The CDR3 DNA follows: TGTGCCAGCAGTCACTACGGACAGGGCTACGAGCAGTACTTC. Amino acids: CASSHYGQGYEQYF.

The chain uses TRBV28 and TRBJ1-3, with a tentative D call TRBD1 (6 bases). Germline V gene sequence: CDR1 MDHEN, CDR2 SYDVKM. With 2 bases removed from V and 8 bases from J, the gap between germline ends came to 16 bases. The CDR3 is 15 residues long. The CDR3 region is CASSLLQGRGDTIYF. In DNA form, the CDR3 reads TGTGCCAGCAGTTTACTCCAGGGGCGAGGAGACACCATATATTTT.

In nucleotides, the CDR3 is TGCAGCGTTGGTGGGGACAGGGGGTGGACTGAAGCTTTCTTT. This codes for CSVGGDRGWTEAFF. The chain combines TRBV29-1 with TRBJ1-1; 11 bases align to TRBD1. Losses at the gene ends were 4 bases for V and 5 bases for J; bases not matched to a gene: 6. The germline CDR1 and CDR2 sequences are SQVTM and ANQGSEA. The CDR3 spans 14 residues. The full variable domain, rest sourced from reference TRBV29-1 and TRBJ1-1, is SAVISQKPSRDICQRGTSLTIQCQVDSQVTMMFWYRQQPGQSLTLIATANQGSEATYESGFVIDKFPISRPNLTFSTLTVSNMSPEDSSIYLCSVGGDRGWTEAFFGQGTRLTVV.

The chain employs TRBV6-6 and TRBJ2-2; D could derive from TRBD1 or TRBD2 (5 bases each). This CDR3 region has 14 residues. Germline values: CDR1 MNHNY, CDR2 SVGAGI (reference sequence). The V and J ends lost 9 bases and 6 bases respectively, with 17 bases between them. The CDR3 loop reads CASGDGRRAGELFF. CDR3 nucleotides: TGTGCCAGTGGGGACGGCCGAAGGGCCGGGGAGCTGTTTTTT.

The chain recombines TRBV20-1 with TRBJ2-5; the D is unclear. The CDR3 has 13 amino acids. The germline V and J ends were trimmed by 0 bases and 3 bases, with 8 bases remaining between them. In germline, CDR1 is DFQATT, CDR2 SNEGSKA (reference sequence). The CDR3 DNA is TGCAGTGCTAGAGACGTGGACGAAGAGACCCAGTACTTC. This translates into CSARDVDEETQYF.

A few counts support this clonotype. This rearrangement joins TRBV9 to TRBJ1-2; D is possibly TRBD1 (5 bases). V gave up 2 bases and J gave up 7 bases, with 15 bases separating them. CDR1 and CDR2 (germline): SGDLS, YYNGEE. This CDR3 has 14 amino acids. Here the CDR3 reads CASSVRDSGSGYTF. In nucleotides, the CDR3 is TGTGCCAGCAGCGTTCGGGACTCCGGCAGTGGCTACACCTTC.

This clonotype appeared a few times. The chain joins TRBV5-1 to TRBJ1-2, with D unclear. This CDR3 comprises 14 residues. Germline lookup yields CDR1 SGHRS and CDR2 YFSETQ. Trimming took 0 bases from V and 0 from J, leaving 6 bases between them. CDR3 DNA sequence: TGCGCCAGCAGCTTGGGGGAATCTAACTATGGCTACACCTTC. It specifies CASSLGESNYGYTF.

This clonotype has ten or more counts. The rearrangement joins TRBV28 to TRBJ1-6, with a possible D match to TRBD1 (5 bases). V lost 5 bases to trimming and J lost 0 bases, with 5 bases between them. This CDR3 has 14 amino acids. CDR1 MDHEN and CDR2 SYDVKM come from the germline V gene. CDR3 DNA sequence: TGTGCCAGCAGTCAGGGCTCCTATAATTCACCCCTCCACTTT. Protein product: CASSQGSYNSPLHF.

This clonotype was counted only a few times. The chain links TRBV14 to TRBJ1-1, with D possibly matching TRBD1 (5 bases). This CDR3 spans 14 amino acids. The germline CDR1 and CDR2 sequences are SGHDN and FVKESK. V dropped 1 base and J dropped 6 bases, with 12 bases sitting between them. The CDR3 DNA reads TGTGCCAGCAGCCAAGGGGCCAGGGTTTCTGAAGCTTTCTTT. Amino acid sequence: CASSQGARVSEAFF.

The chain links TRBV12-3 or TRBV12-4 to TRBJ2-1; 9 bases are a match to TRBD2. Trimming took 3 bases from V and 1 from J; bases not matched to a gene: 10. The CDR3 consists of 18 residues. The CDR3 protein is CASSFRAGGPTSYNEQFF. For the CDR3, the DNA is TGTGCCAGCAGTTTCCGGGCGGGAGGGCCGACGTCCTACAATGAGCAGTTCTTC.

The chain links TRBV6-5 to TRBJ1-2, with 7 bases lining up with TRBD1. The germline V gene encodes CDR1 MNHEY and CDR2 SVGAGI. CDR3 size: 14 residues. Trimming took 2 bases from V and 5 from J; bases not matched to a gene: 5. This CDR3 reads CASSYGTDSYGYTF. The CDR3 DNA reads TGTGCCAGCAGTTACGGGACAGACTCTTATGGCTACACCTTC.

With respect to this clonotype: This may come from a read error, since a much larger clone is one base off. The chain is built from TRBV29-1 and TRBJ2-3, with D unclear. Germline assignment: CDR1 SQVTM and CDR2 ANQGSEA. This CDR3 contains 10 residues. This CDR3 is CSEGGDMQYF. The CDR3 DNA sequence: TGCAGCGAGGGTGGAGATATGCAGTATTTT.

The chain carries TRBV12-3 or TRBV12-4 and TRBJ1-1; D is unresolved. The CDR3 length is 15 residues. V was pared by 2 bases and J by 1 base, with 11 bases between. CDR3: CASSLMGRANTEAFF. The CDR3 nucleotides read TGTGCCAGCAGTTTAATGGGCAGAGCGAACACTGAAGCTTTCTTT.

The rearrangement joins TRBV20-1 to TRBJ2-5; 9 nucleotides align to TRBD2. The CDR3 has 14 amino acids. CDR1 is DFQATT and CDR2 is SNEGSKA in the germline V gene (reference sequence). Trimming cost V 2 bases and J 4 bases; bases outside gene matches: 5. The CDR3 region is CSARRRGGPETQYF. The CDR3 nucleotides are TGCAGTGCTAGACGGCGGGGGGGTCCAGAGACCCAGTACTTC.

This clonotype was counted between two and nine times. V gene TRBV20-1 combines with J gene TRBJ2-7; D remains unclear. V was shortened by 0 bases and J by 0 bases, with 6 bases between the two germline ends. Germline CDR1 DFQATT, CDR2 SNEGSKA (reference sequence). The CDR3 covers 13 residues. The CDR3 region is CSARDRHSYEQYF. CDR3 bases: TGCAGTGCTAGAGACAGGCACTCCTACGAGCAGTACTTC.

This clonotype was found many times. The J gene is TRBJ2-7, the V gene TRBV6-6; D gene ambiguous. Germline CDR1 and CDR2: MNHNY and SVGAGI (reference sequence). With 2 bases removed from V and 0 bases from J, the gap between germline ends came to 8 bases. The CDR3 runs 14 residues. The CDR3 reads CASSYDLTSYEQYV. The CDR3 nucleotides are TGTGCCAGCAGTTACGACTTAACCTCCTACGAGCAGTACGTC.